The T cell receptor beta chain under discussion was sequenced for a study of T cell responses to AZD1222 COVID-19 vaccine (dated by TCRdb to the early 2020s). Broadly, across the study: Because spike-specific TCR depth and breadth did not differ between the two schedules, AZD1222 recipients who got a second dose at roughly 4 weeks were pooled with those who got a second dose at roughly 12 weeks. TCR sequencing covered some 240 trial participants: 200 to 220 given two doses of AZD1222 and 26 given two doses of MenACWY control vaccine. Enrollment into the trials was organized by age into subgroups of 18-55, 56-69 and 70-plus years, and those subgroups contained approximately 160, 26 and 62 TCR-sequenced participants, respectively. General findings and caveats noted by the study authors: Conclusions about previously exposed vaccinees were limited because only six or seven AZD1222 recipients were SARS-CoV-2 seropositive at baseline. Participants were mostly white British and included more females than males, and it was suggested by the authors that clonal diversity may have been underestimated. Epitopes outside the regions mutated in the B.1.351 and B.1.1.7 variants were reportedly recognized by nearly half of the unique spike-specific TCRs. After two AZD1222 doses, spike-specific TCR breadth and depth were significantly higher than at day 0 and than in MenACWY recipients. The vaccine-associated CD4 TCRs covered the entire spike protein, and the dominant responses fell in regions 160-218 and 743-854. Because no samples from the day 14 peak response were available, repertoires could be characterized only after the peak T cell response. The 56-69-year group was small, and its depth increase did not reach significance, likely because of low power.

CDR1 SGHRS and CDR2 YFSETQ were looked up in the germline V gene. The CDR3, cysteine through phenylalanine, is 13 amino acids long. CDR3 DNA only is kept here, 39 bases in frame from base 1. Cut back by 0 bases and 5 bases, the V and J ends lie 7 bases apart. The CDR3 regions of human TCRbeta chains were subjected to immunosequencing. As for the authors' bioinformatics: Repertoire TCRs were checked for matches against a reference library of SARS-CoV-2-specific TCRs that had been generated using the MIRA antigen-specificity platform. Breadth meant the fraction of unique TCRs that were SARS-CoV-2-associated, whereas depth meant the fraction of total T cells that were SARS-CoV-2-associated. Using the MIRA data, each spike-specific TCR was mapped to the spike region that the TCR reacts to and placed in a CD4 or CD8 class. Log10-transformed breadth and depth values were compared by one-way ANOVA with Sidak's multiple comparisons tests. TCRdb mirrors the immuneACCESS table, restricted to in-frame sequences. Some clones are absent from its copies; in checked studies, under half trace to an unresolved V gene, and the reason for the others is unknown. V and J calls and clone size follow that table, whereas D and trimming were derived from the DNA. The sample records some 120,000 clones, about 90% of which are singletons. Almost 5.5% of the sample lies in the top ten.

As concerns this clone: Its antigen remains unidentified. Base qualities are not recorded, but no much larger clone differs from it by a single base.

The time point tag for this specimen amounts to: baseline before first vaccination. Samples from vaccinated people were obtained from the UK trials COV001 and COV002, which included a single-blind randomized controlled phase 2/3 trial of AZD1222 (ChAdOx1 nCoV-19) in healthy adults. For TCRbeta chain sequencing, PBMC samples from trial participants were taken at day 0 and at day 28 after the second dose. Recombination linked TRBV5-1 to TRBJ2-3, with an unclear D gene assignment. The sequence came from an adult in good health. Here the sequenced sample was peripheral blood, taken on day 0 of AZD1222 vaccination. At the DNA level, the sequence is TGCGCCAGCAGCTTGGATGTGGAAGATACGCAGTATTTT. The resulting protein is CASSLDVEDTQYF.